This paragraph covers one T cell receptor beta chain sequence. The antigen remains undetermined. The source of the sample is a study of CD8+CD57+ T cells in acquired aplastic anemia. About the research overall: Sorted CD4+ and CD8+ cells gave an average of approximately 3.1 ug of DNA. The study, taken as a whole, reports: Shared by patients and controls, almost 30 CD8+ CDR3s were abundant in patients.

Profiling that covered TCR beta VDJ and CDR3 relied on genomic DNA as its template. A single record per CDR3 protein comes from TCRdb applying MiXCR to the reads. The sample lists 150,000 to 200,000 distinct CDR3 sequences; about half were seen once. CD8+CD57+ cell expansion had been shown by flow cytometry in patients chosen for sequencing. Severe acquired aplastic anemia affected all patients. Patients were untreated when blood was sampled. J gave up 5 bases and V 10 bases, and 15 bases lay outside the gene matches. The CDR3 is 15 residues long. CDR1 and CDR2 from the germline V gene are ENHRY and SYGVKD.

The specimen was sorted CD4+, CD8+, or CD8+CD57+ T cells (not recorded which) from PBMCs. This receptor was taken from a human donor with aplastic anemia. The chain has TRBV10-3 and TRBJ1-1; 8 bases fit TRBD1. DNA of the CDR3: TGTGCCAGCGGACTAGTCCAGGGGGCTAGTACTGAAGCTTTCTTT. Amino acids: CASGLVQGASTEAFF.